The 17 T cell receptor beta chains below come from one sample, sequenced in a study of T cell responses to AZD1222 COVID-19 vaccine. Clones were sequenced by immunoSEQ multiplex PCR, and TCRdb holds only the in-frame ones, with some missing. The repertoire consists of some 170,000 clones, with just under 90% occurring once and the leading ten covering about 4.1%. The source material was peripheral blood, sampled 28 days after the second dose of the MenACWY control vaccine. These receptors originate from an adult who received the MenACWY meningococcal vaccine as a control.

The chain employs TRBV19 and TRBJ1-5; a weak D match, TRBD1 (5 bases). Germline V CDR1 and CDR2: LNHDA, SQIVND (reference sequence). This CDR3 region has 13 residues. The germline V and J ends were trimmed by 7 bases and 4 bases, with 11 bases remaining between them. CDR3 sequence reads: CASTGRANQPQHF. The CDR3 DNA follows: TGTGCCAGTACAGGGCGTGCAAATCAGCCCCAGCATTTT.

The chain carries TRBV6-1 and TRBJ1-3; no clear D. The CDR3 has 20 residues. Looked up from germline, CDR1 is MNHNS and CDR2 is SASEGT. With 2 bases removed from V and 0 bases from J, the gap between germline ends came to 23 bases. The chain's CDR3 is CASSETRTLGTYSSGNTIYF. The CDR3 coding sequence is TGTGCCAGCAGTGAAACAAGGACTTTGGGTACCTATAGCTCTGGAAACACCATATATTTT.

The chain combines TRBV10-3 with TRBJ2-7; D could derive from TRBD1 or TRBD2 (5 bases each). Between the trimmed V and J ends, which lost 10 bases and 2 bases, there was a span of 12 bases. The CDR3 spans 12 residues. CDR1 and CDR2 (germline): ENHRY, SYGVKD. CDR3: CATRWGTYEQYF. The CDR3 coding sequence is TGTGCCACCCGGTGGGGGACCTACGAGCAGTACTTC.

The chain has TRBV28 and TRBJ2-1; perhaps TRBD1 as D (6 bases). Between the trimmed V and J ends, which lost 5 bases and 4 bases, there was a span of 15 bases. The CDR3 is 15 residues long. The germline V gene has CDR1 MDHEN and CDR2 SYDVKM. The DNA of the CDR3 is TGTGCCAGCAGTGGCCCGATGGACAGTTACAATGAGCAGTTCTTC. Translating gives CASSGPMDSYNEQFF.

CDR3 residues: CASSIMTGSYEQYF. The CDR3 DNA reads as TGTGCCAGCAGTATTATGACAGGCTCCTACGAGCAGTACTTC. This sequence joins TRBV6-5 and TRBJ2-7, with TRBD1 as a possible D gene (6 bases). The V and J ends lost 5 bases and 0 bases respectively, with 11 bases between them. CDR1 is MNHEY, CDR2 SVGAGI, per germline. The CDR3 has 14 amino acids.

This sequence joins TRBV24-1 and TRBJ2-1, with 12 bases lining up with TRBD2. Germline V gene lookup returns CDR1 KGHDR and CDR2 SFDVKD. The CDR3 consists of 16 residues. V lost 4 bases and J lost 5; bases outside the gene matches: 5. CDR3 sequence: CATSDPGLAGNNEQFF. The CDR3 region has the DNA TGTGCCACCAGTGACCCGGGACTAGCGGGCAACAATGAGCAGTTCTTC.

This chain links TRBV5-4 with TRBJ2-1; 7 bases fit TRBD2. Germline V gives CDR1 SGHNT, CDR2 YYREEE (reference sequence). The CDR3 contains 20 residues. V shed 2 bases and J 1 base; nucleotides not matched to a gene: 18. This CDR3 is CASSFMRLAFGRGSYNEQFF. The CDR3 nucleotides read TGTGCCAGCAGCTTCATGAGACTAGCTTTCGGTAGGGGATCCTACAATGAGCAGTTCTTC.

This clone came up once. This chain links TRBV6-2 or TRBV6-3 with TRBJ1-1; D uncertain. The CDR3 loop spans 11 amino acids. The germline gives CDR1 MNHEY, CDR2 SVGEGT. Trimming took 4 bases from V and 5 from J, leaving 5 bases between them. The CDR3 nucleotides are TGTGCCAGCAGTTTGAGGACTGAAGCTTTCTTT. Translated: CASSLRTEAFF.

The chain is built from TRBV5-4 and TRBJ1-2; 8 bases align to TRBD1. V shed 2 bases, J shed 7 bases, and the junction held 7 bases outside the gene matches. The CDR3 extends over 14 amino acids. The germline V gene has CDR1 SGHNT and CDR2 YYREEE (reference sequence). CDR3 bases: TGTGCCAGCAGCTTCGTAGGACAGGGTATTGGCTACACCTTC. Translating gives CASSFVGQGIGYTF.

This clone was counted a few times. This chain links TRBV11-1 with TRBJ2-1, with D unresolved. Trimming left V 4 bases short and J 5 bases short, with 6 bases between. This CDR3 is 12 amino acids long. The V gene's germline CDR1 is SGHAT and CDR2 FQDESV (reference sequence). Here the CDR3 DNA reads TGTGCCAGCAGCTATAGTGACAATGAGCAGTTCTTC. Its protein product is CASSYSDNEQFF.

J is TRBJ2-1 and V is TRBV30; tentatively, D is TRBD1 or TRBD2 (5 bases each). There are 12 residues in the CDR3. From germline, CDR1 is GTSNPN and CDR2 SVGIG (reference sequence). Trimming pared 0 bases from V and 9 bases from J, leaving 9 bases between. CDR3 residues: CAWSVRGGEQFF. CDR3 in DNA: TGTGCCTGGAGTGTACGTGGGGGTGAGCAGTTCTTC. Full variable domain (missing parts from reference TRBV30 and TRBJ2-1): SQTIHQWPATLVQPVGSPLSLECTVEGTSNPNLYWYRQAAGRGLQLLFYSVGIGQISSEVPQNLSASRPQDRQFILSSKKLLLSDSGFYLCAWSVRGGEQFFGPGTRLTVL.

V is TRBV10-3 and J is TRBJ2-7; 8 bases fit TRBD2. From germline, CDR1 is ENHRY and CDR2 SYGVKD. Trimming removed 6 bases from V and 3 bases from J; junction bases left unmatched: 7. The CDR3 loop spans 14 amino acids. The CDR3 loop reads CAIRLERELYEQYF. The CDR3 coding sequence is TGTGCCATCAGACTAGAGCGGGAGCTCTACGAGCAGTACTTC.

The CDR3 here is CASSFRLLGGYTF. CDR3 bases: TGTGCCAGCAGTTTCAGGTTGCTGGGTGGCTACACCTTC. This rearrangement joins TRBV28 to TRBJ1-2; D call uncertain. Trimming shortened V by 3 bases and J by 7 bases, and 12 bases separated the two germline ends. Per germline, CDR1 MDHEN and CDR2 SYDVKM. The CDR3 extends over 13 amino acids.

This chain joins TRBV12-5 and TRBJ1-1, with D perhaps TRBD1 (5 bases). Trimming took 1 base from V and 3 from J, leaving 9 bases between them. CDR1 LGHNT and CDR2 FRNRAP come from the germline V gene. The CDR3 loop spans 14 amino acids. The CDR3 nucleotides read TGTGCTAGTGGTTTGGGGGGCACGCACACTGAAGCTTTCTTT. Its protein is CASGLGGTHTEAFF.

The chain carries TRBV19 and TRBJ2-7; 11 bases are shared with TRBD2. Trimming at V came to 1 base and at J to 3 bases, leaving 2 bases not matched to a gene. Germline CDR1 is LNHDA and CDR2 is SQIVND (reference sequence). The CDR3 is 15 amino acids. Written as DNA, the CDR3 is TGTGCCAGTAGTATAGTCGGGACTAGCGGCTACGAGCAGTACTTC. Protein: CASSIVGTSGYEQYF.

This chain connects TRBV15 to TRBJ2-2; the D gene is possibly TRBD1 (5 bases). The CDR3 length is 14 residues. In germline, CDR1 is LNHNV, CDR2 YYDKDF (reference sequence). Deletions cut 0 bases from V and 6 bases from J, with 8 bases between. This CDR3 reads CATSRDLTAGELFF. Here the CDR3 DNA reads TGTGCCACCAGCAGAGACTTGACAGCCGGGGAGCTGTTTTTT.

CDR3 coding DNA: TGTGCAGCGGGGCCTGAAGCTTTCTTT. Protein sequence: CAAGPEAFF. This chain links TRBV28 with TRBJ1-1; possible D gene TRBD1, 5 bases. Germline assignment: CDR1 MDHEN and CDR2 SYDVKM. The CDR3 contains 9 residues.